These T cell receptor beta chains were read from a single sample in a study of shared clonotypes between healthy human individuals. TCRdb keeps only in-frame clones here, not all; method: immunoSEQ multiplex PCR. The sample consists of 2.3 million or so clones, 85% to 95% of them appearing once. Input material: naive CD4+ T cells from PBMCs. The receptor set was obtained from a man aged 18 to 29 in good health. Some clones in this sample may be carry-over from other donors' samples. Both conserved end residues are part of each CDR3. The order of the fields is clone size, J gene, D gene, V gene, CDR3 protein, CDR3 DNA. The D gene is left open where the match is weak. Clone size appears in some rows only: once, few, many, or a class for an expanded clone.

>.|TRBJ2-7|.|TRBV6-5
CATLGDGPYEQYF
TGTGCCACCCTGGGGGATGGTCCCTACGAGCAGTACTTC
>.|TRBJ2-7|TRBD1|TRBV7-9
CASRSLGTGLAEQYF
TGTGCCAGCAGATCTCTCGGGACAGGGTTGGCCGAGCAGTACTTC
>.|TRBJ1-4|TRBD1|TRBV5-8
CASSMTGANEKLFF
TGTGCCAGCAGCATGACAGGGGCAAATGAAAAACTGTTTTTT
>.|TRBJ2-3|.|TRBV28
CASSSRQPGTDTQYF
TGTGCCAGCAGTTCTCGACAGCCCGGCACAGATACGCAGTATTTT
>.|TRBJ2-2|TRBD1|TRBV27
CASSFIGLVTGVTGELFF
TGTGCCAGCAGTTTCATAGGATTAGTGACAGGGGTCACCGGGGAGCTGTTTTTT
>.|TRBJ1-1|.|TRBV10-2
CASSERVGPNTEAFF
TGCGCCAGCAGTGAGAGGGTGGGCCCGAACACTGAAGCTTTCTTT
>.|TRBJ2-7|TRBD1|TRBV28
CASSLGQGATYEQYF
TGTGCCAGCAGTCTCGGACAGGGGGCCACCTACGAGCAGTACTTC
>.|TRBJ2-5|.|TRBV27
CASSPQRQETQYF
TGTGCCAGCAGTCCCCAGCGACAAGAGACCCAGTACTTC
>.|TRBJ2-5|.|TRBV7-2
CASSFQQGPYQETQYF
TGTGCCAGCAGCTTTCAACAGGGACCCTACCAAGAGACCCAGTACTTC
>.|TRBJ2-7|.|TRBV7-2
CASRPRGFSYEQYF
TGTGCCAGCCGCCCCAGGGGATTTTCCTACGAGCAGTACTTC
>.|TRBJ2-5|.|TRBV19
CASSIAGVQETQYF
TGTGCCAGTAGTATAGCTGGGGTGCAAGAGACCCAGTACTTC
>.|TRBJ1-1|.|TRBV29-1
CSVELGQNTEAFF
TGCAGCGTTGAACTCGGCCAGAACACTGAAGCTTTCTTT
>.|TRBJ2-7|TRBD2|TRBV5-1
CASSDGGLAGYEQYF
TGCGCCAGCAGCGACGGGGGACTAGCGGGCTACGAGCAGTACTTC
>.|TRBJ2-5|TRBD1|TRBV6-5
CASTETGGETQYF
TGTGCCAGCACCGAGACAGGGGGGGAGACCCAGTACTTC
>.|TRBJ2-7|.|TRBV6-5
CASSNSVRYEQYF
TGTGCCAGCAGTAATAGTGTTAGGTACGAGCAGTACTTC
>once|TRBJ2-6|.|TRBV7-9
CASSLGFQSSGANVLTF
TGTGCCAGCAGCTTAGGGTTCCAGAGCTCTGGGGCCAACGTCCTGACTTTC
>.|TRBJ1-3|.|TRBV10-3
CAISRAWNTIYF
TGTGCCATCAGCCGGGCTTGGAACACCATATATTTT
>.|TRBJ2-7|.|TRBV11-1
CASSLVGQSYEQYF
TGTGCCAGCAGCTTAGTCGGACAGTCCTACGAGCAGTACTTC
>.|TRBJ1-1|TRBD1|TRBV28
CASSPTGTGGTEAFF
TGTGCCAGCAGCCCGACCGGGACAGGGGGCACTGAAGCTTTCTTT
>.|TRBJ2-7|.|TRBV5-1
CASSKGRAASSYEQYF
TGCGCCAGCAGCAAAGGCAGAGCCGCCAGCTCCTACGAGCAGTACTTC
>.|TRBJ1-1|.|TRBV5-1
CASSLAGLFTEAFF
TGCGCCAGCAGCTTGGCCGGTCTGTTCACTGAAGCTTTCTTT
>.|TRBJ2-2|.|TRBV7-9
CASSSLTGELFF
TGTGCCAGCAGCTCCCTTACTGGGGAGCTGTTTTTT
>.|TRBJ2-5|.|TRBV7-9
CASSLSGRGFAETQYF
TGTGCCAGCAGCTTATCTGGCAGGGGATTCGCGGAGACCCAGTACTTC
>.|TRBJ2-6|.|TRBV7-9
CASISWRHSGANVLTF
TGTGCCAGCATTTCCTGGCGGCACTCTGGGGCCAACGTCCTGACTTTC
>.|TRBJ1-5|.|TRBV7-8
CASSSLTRNNQPQHF
TGTGCCAGCAGCTCACTCACTAGGAACAATCAGCCCCAGCATTTT
>.|TRBJ2-7|TRBD2|TRBV28
CASSLWASGNSYEQYF
TGTGCCAGCAGTTTATGGGCTAGCGGGAACTCCTACGAGCAGTACTTC
>.|TRBJ1-1|TRBD1|TRBV11-2
CASSLFRDRGTEAFF
TGTGCCAGCAGCTTATTCCGGGACAGGGGCACTGAAGCTTTCTTT
>.|TRBJ2-1|.|TRBV5-4
CASSLGGDSYNEQFF
TGTGCCAGCAGCTTGGGAGGGGACTCCTACAATGAGCAGTTCTTC
>.|TRBJ2-7|.|TRBV7-2
CASSSYQADYEQYF
TGTGCCAGCAGCTCTTACCAGGCAGATTACGAGCAGTACTTC
>.|TRBJ2-1|.|TRBV27
CASSIIAAHYNEQFF
TGTGCCAGCAGTATAATAGCGGCTCACTACAATGAGCAGTTCTTC
>.|TRBJ1-3|.|TRBV29-1
CSARGFPGNTIYF
TGCAGCGCGCGAGGGTTCCCTGGAAACACCATATATTTT
>.|TRBJ1-3|.|TRBV4-3
CASSQDRAATGNTIYF
TGCGCCAGCAGCCAAGATAGGGCAGCGACTGGAAACACCATATATTTT
>.|TRBJ1-2|.|TRBV28
CASSLSMVGYGYTF
TGTGCCAGCAGTTTATCCATGGTCGGGTATGGCTACACCTTC
>.|TRBJ2-7|TRBD1|TRBV30
CAWSSGQDYEQYF
TGTGCCTGGAGTAGTGGACAGGACTACGAGCAGTACTTC
>.|TRBJ1-2|.|TRBV21-1
CASSKRIGNGYTF
TGTGCCAGCAGCAAACGAATTGGGAATGGCTACACCTTC
>.|TRBJ2-1|.|TRBV5-1
CASSLEARYNEQFF
TGCGCCAGCAGCTTGGAGGCACGCTACAATGAGCAGTTCTTC
>.|TRBJ1-2|.|TRBV6-5
CASSLYKGYGYTF
TGTGCCAGCAGTTTGTATAAGGGATATGGCTACACCTTC
>.|TRBJ2-3|TRBD2|TRBV5-1
CATSGGSTDTQYF
TGCGCCACTAGCGGGGGGAGCACAGATACGCAGTATTTT
>.|TRBJ2-7|.|TRBV5-1
CASTISGLLDEQYF
TGCGCCAGCACCATCTCAGGACTGCTGGACGAGCAGTACTTC
>.|TRBJ2-2|TRBD2|TRBV15
CATSRVRESTGELFF
TGTGCCACCAGCAGAGTGCGGGAGAGCACCGGGGAGCTGTTTTTT
>.|TRBJ2-1|TRBD2|TRBV28
CASSLVGGPRNEQFF
TGTGCCAGCAGTTTAGTGGGAGGGCCTCGGAATGAGCAGTTCTTC
>.|TRBJ1-2|.|TRBV7-9
CASSPSGAGGYTF
TGTGCCTCCTCTCCCTCAGGGGCGGGAGGCTACACCTTC
>.|TRBJ2-5|.|TRBV2
CASTREGSETQYF
TGTGCCAGCACCCGTGAAGGATCGGAGACCCAGTACTTC
>few|TRBJ1-1|TRBD1|TRBV9
CASSPRTGTGEAFF
TGTGCCAGCAGCCCCAGGACAGGGACGGGTGAAGCTTTCTTT
>.|TRBJ2-1|.|TRBV7-3
CASSLISGYNEQFF
TGTGCCAGCAGCTTAATCAGCGGCTACAATGAGCAGTTCTTC
>.|TRBJ2-7|TRBD2|TRBV28
CASSYNIAGDSYEQYF
TGTGCCAGCAGTTACAACATAGCGGGAGACTCCTACGAGCAGTACTTC
>.|TRBJ2-6|.|TRBV7-6
CASSSQPGDSGANVLTF
TGTGCCAGCAGTTCCCAACCCGGGGACTCTGGGGCCAACGTCCTGACTTTC
>.|TRBJ2-1|.|TRBV4-2
CASSQAGRGYNEQFF
TGTGCCAGCAGCCAGGCGGGCCGAGGATACAATGAGCAGTTCTTC